This T cell receptor beta chain comes out of a study of cytomegalovirus exposure and HLA in healthy donors. Details on this clone: Its cognate antigen is unknown.

General study results and limits: Under in vitro conditions, three CMV-associated chains were confirmed as specific for CMV antigens.

Amplification used 60 Vbeta primers and 13 Jbeta primers. The table came from immunoSEQ multiplex PCR; TCRdb's copy has only in-frame clones and leaves some out. The sample has about 140,000 clones; around 73% are singletons. The CDR3 consists of 16 residues. Germline-derived CDR1 and CDR2 are LNHNV and YYDKDF (reference sequence). The V gene end was trimmed by 0 bases and the J gene end by 7 bases; junction bases not matched to a gene: 7. The receptor was derived from a female donor in good health and CMV-seronegative. Sequencing used PBMCs. This rearrangement joins TRBV15 to TRBJ1-4, with 8 bases that match TRBD1. The CDR3 nucleotides are TGTGCCACCAGCAGAGATCTTTTACAGGGGGGTGAAAAACTGTTTTTT. This encodes CATSRDLLQGGEKLFF.